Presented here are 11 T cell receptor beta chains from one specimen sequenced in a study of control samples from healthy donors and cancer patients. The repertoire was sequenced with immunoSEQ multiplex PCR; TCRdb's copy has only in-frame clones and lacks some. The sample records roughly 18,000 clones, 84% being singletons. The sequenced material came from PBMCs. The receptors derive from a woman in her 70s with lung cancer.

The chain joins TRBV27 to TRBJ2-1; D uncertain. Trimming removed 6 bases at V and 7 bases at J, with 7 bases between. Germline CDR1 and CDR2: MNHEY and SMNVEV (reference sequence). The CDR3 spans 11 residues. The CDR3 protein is CASREGNEQFF. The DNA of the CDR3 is TGTGCCAGCAGGGAAGGGAATGAGCAGTTCTTC.

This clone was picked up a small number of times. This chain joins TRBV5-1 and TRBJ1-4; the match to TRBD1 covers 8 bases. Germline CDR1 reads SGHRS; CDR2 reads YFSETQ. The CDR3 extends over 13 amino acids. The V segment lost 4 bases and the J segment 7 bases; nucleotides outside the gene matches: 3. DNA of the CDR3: TGCGCCAGCAGCGCGGACAGGGCTGAAAAACTGTTTTTT. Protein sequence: CASSADRAEKLFF.

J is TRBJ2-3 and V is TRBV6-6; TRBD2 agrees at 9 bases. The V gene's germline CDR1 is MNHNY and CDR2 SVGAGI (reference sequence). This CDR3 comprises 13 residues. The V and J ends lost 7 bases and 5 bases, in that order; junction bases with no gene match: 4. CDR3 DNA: TGTGCCAGCAACCAACTAGCGGGAGATACGCAGTATTTT. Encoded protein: CASNQLAGDTQYF.

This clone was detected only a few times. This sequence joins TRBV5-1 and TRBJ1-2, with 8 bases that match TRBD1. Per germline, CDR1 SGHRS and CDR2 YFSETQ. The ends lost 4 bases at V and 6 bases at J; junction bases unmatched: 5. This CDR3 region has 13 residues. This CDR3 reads CASSPTGDHGYTF. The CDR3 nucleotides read TGCGCCAGCAGCCCGACAGGGGACCATGGCTACACCTTC.

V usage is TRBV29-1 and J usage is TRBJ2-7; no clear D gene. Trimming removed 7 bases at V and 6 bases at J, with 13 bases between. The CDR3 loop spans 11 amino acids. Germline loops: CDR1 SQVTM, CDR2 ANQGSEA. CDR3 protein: CSARAPVEQYF. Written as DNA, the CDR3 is TGCAGCGCCCGAGCTCCTGTCGAGCAGTACTTC.

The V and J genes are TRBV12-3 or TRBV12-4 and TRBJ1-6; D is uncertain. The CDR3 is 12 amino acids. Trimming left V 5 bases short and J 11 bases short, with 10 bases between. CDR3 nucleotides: TGTGCCAGCAGTCCCCTCAATCCACCCCTCCACTTT. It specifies CASSPLNPPLHF.

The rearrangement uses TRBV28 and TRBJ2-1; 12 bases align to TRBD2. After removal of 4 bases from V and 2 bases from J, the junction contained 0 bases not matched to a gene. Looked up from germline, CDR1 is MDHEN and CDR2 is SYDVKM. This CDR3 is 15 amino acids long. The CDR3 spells CASSWTSGAYNEQFF. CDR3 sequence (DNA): TGTGCCAGCAGTTGGACTAGCGGGGCCTACAATGAGCAGTTCTTC. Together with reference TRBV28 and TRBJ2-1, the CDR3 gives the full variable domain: DVKVTQSSRYLVKRTGEKVFLECVQDMDHENMFWYRQDPGLGLRLIYFSYDVKMKEKGDIPEGYSVSREKKERFSLILESASTNQTSMYLCASSWTSGAYNEQFFGPGTRLTVL.

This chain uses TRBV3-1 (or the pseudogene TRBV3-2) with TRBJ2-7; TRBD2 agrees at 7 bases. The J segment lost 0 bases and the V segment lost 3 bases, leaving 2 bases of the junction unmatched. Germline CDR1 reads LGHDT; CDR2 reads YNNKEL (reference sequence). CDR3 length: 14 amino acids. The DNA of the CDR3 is TGTGCCAGCAGCCATGCGGGAGCCTCCTACGAGCAGTACTTC. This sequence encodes CASSHAGASYEQYF.

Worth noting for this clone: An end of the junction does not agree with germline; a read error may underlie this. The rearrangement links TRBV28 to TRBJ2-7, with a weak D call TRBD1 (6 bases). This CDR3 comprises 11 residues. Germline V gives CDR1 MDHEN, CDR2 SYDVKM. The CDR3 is CVSSFRGEQYF. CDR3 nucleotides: TGTGTCAGCAGTTTCAGGGGCGAGCAGTACTTC.

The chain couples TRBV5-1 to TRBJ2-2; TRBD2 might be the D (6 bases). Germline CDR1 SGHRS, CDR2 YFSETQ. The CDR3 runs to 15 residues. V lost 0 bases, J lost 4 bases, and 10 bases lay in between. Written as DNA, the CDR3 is TGCGCCAGCAGCTTGGTAGGGGAGGCCACCGGGGAGCTGTTTTTT. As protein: CASSLVGEATGELFF.

CDR3 sequence: CSVRDSFSGNTIYF. The CDR3 DNA is TGCAGCGTCCGTGACAGTTTCTCTGGAAACACCATATATTTT. This chain links TRBV29-1 with TRBJ1-3; perhaps TRBD1 as D (5 bases). The CDR3 runs to 14 residues. Germline CDR1 and CDR2: SQVTM and ANQGSEA. The V gene lost 6 bases and the J gene lost 0 bases, with 12 bases spanning the gap.